The 30 T cell receptor beta chains below come from one sample, sequenced in a study of shared clonotypes between healthy human individuals. Libraries were prepared by immunoSEQ multiplex PCR; TCRdb keeps only in-frame clonotypes and omits some of them. The table lists about 590,000 clones, around 95% of them singletons. Naive CD8 cells comprised CD45RO-negative, CCR7-positively selected cells, excluding terminally differentiated effector memory CD45RA+ cells. The sample was naive CD8+ T cells sorted from blood. The receptors stem from a woman aged 25 to 45 in good health.

The V call is TRBV19, the J call TRBJ1-2; D perhaps matches TRBD1 (5 bases). V shed 11 bases and J shed 3 bases, with 16 bases lying between them. The CDR3 has 13 residues. Germline assignment: CDR1 LNHDA and CDR2 SQIVND (reference sequence). CDR3 sequence (DNA): TGTGCCGCCGGGGGTTGGGGCGACTATGGCTACACCTTC. The encoded protein is CAAGGWGDYGYTF.

V and J are TRBV4-2 and TRBJ2-4; no clear D gene. The V end was cut by 1 base, the J end by 0 bases, with 10 bases between. The germline V gene has CDR1 LGHNA and CDR2 YNFKEQ. The CDR3 is 16 amino acids. CDR3 residues: CASSQAYGVAKNIQYF. CDR3 DNA: TGTGCCAGCAGCCAAGCGTATGGGGTAGCCAAAAACATTCAGTACTTC.

The chain uses TRBV5-8 and TRBJ2-1; possible D gene TRBD1, 6 bases. CDR1 is SGHTS and CDR2 is YDEGEE in the germline V gene. The CDR3 consists of 15 residues. V lost 7 bases to trimming and J lost 7 bases, with 21 bases between them. The CDR3 protein is CASFGGGQPGNEQFF. The CDR3 DNA reads as TGTGCCAGCTTTGGAGGTGGACAGCCTGGGAATGAGCAGTTCTTC.

The V call is TRBV7-8, the J call TRBJ1-1; maybe TRBD1 (5 bases). Trimming removed 4 bases from V and 5 bases from J, with 14 bases in between. The CDR3 runs to 14 residues. Germline CDR1 SGHVS, CDR2 FQNEAQ. The CDR3 coding sequence is TGTGCCAGCAGCTCATCTTCGGGGGTTACTGAAGCTTTCTTT. Protein product: CASSSSSGVTEAFF.

The chain is built from TRBV5-6 and TRBJ2-5, with D possibly TRBD2 on 6 matching bases. The germline V and J ends were trimmed by 0 bases and 11 bases, with 17 bases remaining between them. CDR1 is SGHDT and CDR2 is YYEEEE in the germline V gene. This CDR3 is built from 14 residues. The CDR3: CASSLGLGSREQYF. CDR3 bases: TGTGCCAGCAGCTTGGGACTAGGATCCAGGGAGCAGTACTTC.

This clone was observed once. The chain couples TRBV27 to TRBJ1-5; no clear D gene. V was pared by 8 bases and J by 4 bases, with 21 bases between. Looked up from germline, CDR1 is MNHEY and CDR2 is SMNVEV (reference sequence). There are 16 residues in the CDR3. The CDR3 DNA reads TGTGCCAGCGGCCCCACCCCGATGTTCAGAAATCAGCCCCAGCATTTT. Its translation: CASGPTPMFRNQPQHF.

J is TRBJ2-1 and V is TRBV11-2; D remains ambiguous. From germline, CDR1 is SGHAT and CDR2 FQNNGV. The V end was cut by 1 base, the J end by 8 bases, with 9 bases between. The CDR3 contains 13 residues. For the CDR3, the DNA is TGTGCCAGCAGCTTAGGCCGGACCGATGAGCAGTTCTTC. This encodes CASSLGRTDEQFF.

The chain is built from TRBV19 and TRBJ2-1, with D possibly called TRBD1 or TRBD2 (5 bases each). V dropped 6 bases and J dropped 9 bases, with 15 bases sitting between them. The CDR3 has 13 amino acids. Germline CDR1 and CDR2: LNHDA and SQIVND (reference sequence). The CDR3 DNA sequence: TGTGCCAGTAGGCCAGGCCTGGGGGTTGAGCAGTTCTTC. Protein product: CASRPGLGVEQFF. Full variable domain (outside the CDR3, taken from reference TRBV19 and TRBJ2-1): DGGITQSPKYLFRKEGQNVTLSCEQNLNHDAMYWYRQDPGQGLRLIYYSQIVNDFQKGDIAEGYSVSREKKESFPLTVTSAQKNPTAFYLCASRPGLGVEQFFGPGTRLTVL.

This chain links TRBV19 with TRBJ2-2; perhaps TRBD1 as D (6 bases). The length of the CDR3 is 16 residues. CDR1 and CDR2 (germline): LNHDA, SQIVND (reference sequence). Deletions cut 5 bases from V and 4 bases from J, with 17 bases between. In DNA form, the CDR3 reads TGTGCCAGTAGTTCGGGACACGGACGATTCACCGGGGAGCTGTTTTTT. Translation gives CASSSGHGRFTGELFF.

The V and J genes are TRBV10-3 and TRBJ2-7, with 7 bases identical to TRBD1. The CDR3 contains 15 residues. From germline, CDR1 is ENHRY and CDR2 SYGVKD. Unmatched junction bases numbered 14, after V lost 8 bases and J lost 4 bases. The CDR3 DNA follows: TGTGCCATCTCTTTAGGACAGGCTTCGGCTTACGAGCAGTACTTC. Translating gives CAISLGQASAYEQYF.

This rearrangement joins TRBV5-1 to TRBJ2-7; D remains ambiguous. This CDR3 spans 13 amino acids. Trimming pared 3 bases from V and 6 bases from J, leaving 13 bases between. The germline CDR1 and CDR2 sequences are SGHRS and YFSETQ. The CDR3 protein is CASSSSLGPEQYF. The CDR3 coding sequence is TGCGCCAGCAGCTCAAGCTTGGGCCCCGAGCAGTACTTC. Filled out from reference TRBV5-1 and TRBJ2-7, the complete variable domain reads KAGVTQTPRYLIKTRGQQVTLSCSPISGHRSVSWYQQTPGQGLQFLFEYFSETQRNKGNFPGRFSGRQFSNSRSEMNVSTLELGDSALYLCASSSSLGPEQYFGPGTRLTVT.

V gene TRBV28 combines with J gene TRBJ2-7, with 7 bases that match TRBD1. The V gene end was trimmed by 6 bases and the J gene end by 3 bases; junction bases not matched to a gene: 11. Germline-derived CDR1 and CDR2 are MDHEN and SYDVKM. The CDR3 loop spans 15 amino acids. The CDR3 here is CASRAGDSSLYEQYF. Written as DNA, the CDR3 is TGTGCCAGCAGGGCCGGGGACAGCTCCCTCTACGAGCAGTACTTC.

Details on this clone: Within the sample, other DNA sequences also encode this same CDR3. The V gene is TRBV27, the J gene TRBJ2-1; D unclear. CDR1 is MNHEY, CDR2 SMNVEV, per germline (reference sequence). Trimming took off 0 bases at V and 0 bases at J, with 9 bases between the two ends. The CDR3 runs 16 residues. The CDR3 loop reads CASSLSGGASYNEQFF. In DNA, the CDR3 is TGTGCCAGCAGTTTATCGGGCGGAGCCTCCTACAATGAGCAGTTCTTC.

This chain uses TRBV5-5 with TRBJ1-2; D ambiguous. The germline CDR1 and CDR2 sequences are SGHKS and YYEKEE (reference sequence). The V end was cut by 1 base, the J end by 4 bases, with 14 bases between. This CDR3 region has 15 residues. The CDR3 nucleotides are TGTGCCAGCAGCTTGAGCAGGAGCAACGGCTATGGCTACACCTTC. As protein: CASSLSRSNGYGYTF.

This rearrangement joins TRBV4-1 to TRBJ2-2; D remains ambiguous. V gave up 3 bases and J gave up 0 bases, with 11 bases separating them. CDR3 size: 16 residues. The germline gives CDR1 MGHRA, CDR2 YSYEKL. As DNA, the CDR3 is TGCGCCAGCAGCCATAGCCCCTGGTCGAACACCGGGGAGCTGTTTTTT. It yields the protein CASSHSPWSNTGELFF.

The rearrangement uses TRBV13 and TRBJ2-1, with TRBD2 as a possible D gene (6 bases). CDR1 PRHDT and CDR2 FYEKMQ come from the germline V gene (reference sequence). The CDR3 consists of 17 residues. V lost 5 bases, J lost 0 bases, and 17 bases lay in between. Written as DNA, the CDR3 is TGTGCCAGCAGCGCGGGTAGCGGAGGAAGCTCCTACAATGAGCAGTTCTTC. Amino acids: CASSAGSGGSSYNEQFF.

This rearrangement joins TRBV5-8 to TRBJ1-1; 7 bases are shared with TRBD1. Germline CDR1 is SGHTS and CDR2 is YDEGEE. V trimming: 3 bases; J trimming: 2 bases; junction bases outside the gene matches: 4. This CDR3 contains 14 residues. This CDR3 reads CASSWGQLNTEAFF. CDR3 nucleotide sequence: TGTGCCAGCAGCTGGGGACAGTTAAACACTGAAGCTTTCTTT.

The genes are TRBV28 and TRBJ1-3; TRBD1 is a possible D gene (5 bases). Germline CDR1 MDHEN, CDR2 SYDVKM. The CDR3 is 15 amino acids. The germline V and J ends were trimmed by 2 bases and 4 bases, with 12 bases remaining between them. The CDR3 here is CASSLGVTAGNTIYF. CDR3 DNA sequence: TGTGCCAGCAGTTTAGGTGTGACAGCCGGAAACACCATATATTTT.

The genes are TRBV4-1 and TRBJ2-1; 10 nucleotides align to TRBD2. Germline CDR1 MGHRA, CDR2 YSYEKL. The CDR3 is made up of 15 amino acids. V trimming: 1 base; J trimming: 9 bases; junction bases outside the gene matches: 6. The CDR3 here is CASSQVQREGIEQFF. CDR3 sequence (DNA): TGCGCCAGCAGCCAAGTCCAGCGGGAGGGAATTGAGCAGTTCTTC.

The chain combines TRBV6-1 with TRBJ1-1; D not certain. V was clipped by 8 bases and J by 4 bases, with 14 bases between them. This CDR3 is 13 amino acids long. Germline V lookup: CDR1 MNHNS, CDR2 SASEGT. The CDR3 reads CASDLGPGTEAFF. Written as DNA, the CDR3 is TGTGCCAGCGATCTGGGCCCGGGCACTGAAGCTTTCTTT.

The rearrangement joins TRBV11-2 to TRBJ1-1; D is undetermined. This CDR3 contains 12 residues. From germline, CDR1 is SGHAT and CDR2 FQNNGV. With 5 bases removed from V and 5 bases from J, the gap between germline ends came to 9 bases. CDR3 region: CASSGDTTEAFF. DNA for the CDR3: TGTGCCAGCAGCGGAGACACGACTGAAGCTTTCTTT.

CDR3 region: CASSLIPSAQETQYF. The CDR3, as DNA: TGTGCCAGCAGTTTAATCCCTAGCGCCCAAGAGACCCAGTACTTC. V and J are TRBV28 and TRBJ2-5, with a possible D match to TRBD2 (6 bases). The germline CDR1 and CDR2 sequences are MDHEN and SYDVKM. This CDR3 is built from 15 residues. The V and J ends lost 2 bases and 1 base respectively, with 11 bases between them. The whole variable domain, remainder taken from reference TRBV28 and TRBJ2-5, is DVKVTQSSRYLVKRTGEKVFLECVQDMDHENMFWYRQDPGLGLRLIYFSYDVKMKEKGDIPEGYSVSREKKERFSLILESASTNQTSMYLCASSLIPSAQETQYFGPGTRLLVL.

CDR3 amino acids: CATSRRGQGPSGVGYTF. In DNA, the CDR3 is TGTGCCACCAGCCGTAGAGGACAGGGTCCGTCGGGGGTTGGCTACACCTTC. This chain joins TRBV15 and TRBJ1-2; 8 bases fit TRBD1. Trimming took 5 bases from V and 7 from J; bases not matched to a gene: 18. The germline CDR1 and CDR2 sequences are LNHNV and YYDKDF (reference sequence). CDR3 length equals 17 residues.

J is TRBJ1-3 and V is TRBV7-2; no reliable D call. The CDR3 totals 17 residues. Trimming took 1 base from V and 2 from J, leaving 15 bases between them. Looked up from germline, CDR1 is SGHTA and CDR2 is FQGNSA. The CDR3 DNA follows: TGTGCCAGCAGCTTAGGGTCAGGATGGCGGGCTGGAAACACCATATATTTT. Residues: CASSLGSGWRAGNTIYF.

Only one count was recorded for this clone. The sample has other DNA sequences that encode this CDR3 too. V gene TRBV4-1 combines with J gene TRBJ2-7; possible D gene TRBD2, 5 bases. Trimming took off 0 bases at V and 4 bases at J, with 7 bases between the two ends. The CDR3 covers 13 residues. Looked up from germline, CDR1 is MGHRA and CDR2 is YSYEKL. CDR3 DNA sequence: TGCGCCAGCAGCCAAGACGGAGGATACGAGCAGTACTTC. It translates to CASSQDGGYEQYF.

The CDR3 loop is CASSEPGASTDTQYF. The CDR3 nucleotides read TGTGCCAGCAGTGAACCGGGGGCGAGCACAGATACGCAGTATTTT. The chain is built from TRBV6-1 and TRBJ2-3; D is perhaps TRBD1 or TRBD2 (6 bases each). Germline lookup yields CDR1 MNHNS and CDR2 SASEGT. V shed 2 bases and J shed 0 bases, with 9 bases lying between them. The CDR3 consists of 15 residues.

The chain links TRBV7-8 to TRBJ1-5, with no clear D. V was trimmed by 0 bases and J by 3 bases, leaving 12 bases between them. Germline CDR1 reads SGHVS; CDR2 reads FQNEAQ. The CDR3 sequence is 16 residues long. The CDR3 bases are TGTGCCAGCAGCTTAGCGACTCCAATCCTCAATCAGCCCCAGCATTTT. Protein sequence: CASSLATPILNQPQHF. The full variable domain, its missing parts supplied by reference TRBV7-8 and TRBJ1-5, is GAGVSQSPRYKVAKRGQDVALRCDPISGHVSLFWYQQALGQGPEFLTYFQNEAQLDKSGLPSDRFFAERPEGSVSTLKIQRTQQEDSAVYLCASSLATPILNQPQHFGDGTRLSIL.

This chain uses TRBV10-3 with TRBJ2-3, with D perhaps TRBD2 (6 bases). The CDR3 is made up of 13 amino acids. The germline V gene has CDR1 ENHRY and CDR2 SYGVKD. V lost 7 bases, J lost 0 bases, and 8 bases lay in between. The CDR3, as DNA: TGTGCCATCAAACGGGAGAGCACAGATACGCAGTATTTT. Protein: CAIKRESTDTQYF.

This rearrangement joins TRBV2 to TRBJ2-1; maybe TRBD2 (6 bases). Germline loops: CDR1 SNHLY, CDR2 FYNNEI. Trimming removed 10 bases from V and 5 bases from J, with 15 bases in between. The CDR3 length is 13 residues. CDR3: CAMGLHSNNEQFF. DNA of the CDR3: TGTGCCATGGGACTTCACTCGAACAATGAGCAGTTCTTC.

The table lists this clone with a count of one. The chain has TRBV5-1 and TRBJ2-1; TRBD2 matches at 10 bases. This CDR3 has 15 residues. CDR1 is SGHRS, CDR2 YFSETQ, per germline. The V and J ends lost 3 bases and 8 bases, in that order; junction bases with no gene match: 8. CDR3 DNA: TGCGCCAGCAGCTCCGACTCACTAGCGGGGTATGAGCAGTTCTTC. This translates into CASSSDSLAGYEQFF.